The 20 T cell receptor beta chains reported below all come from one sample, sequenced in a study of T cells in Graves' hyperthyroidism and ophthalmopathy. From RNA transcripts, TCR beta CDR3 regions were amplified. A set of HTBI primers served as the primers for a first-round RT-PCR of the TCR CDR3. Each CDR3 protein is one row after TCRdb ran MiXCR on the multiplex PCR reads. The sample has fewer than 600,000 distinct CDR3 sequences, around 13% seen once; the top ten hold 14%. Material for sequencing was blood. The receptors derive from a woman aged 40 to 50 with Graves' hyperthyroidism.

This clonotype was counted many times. The DNA of the CDR3 is TGTGCCAGCAGTGGAAGGCAGGGCGGTCACGAGCAGTACTTC. It yields the protein CASSGRQGGHEQYF. The chain joins TRBV6-1 to TRBJ2-7; D is possibly TRBD1 (5 bases). Germline CDR1 reads MNHNS; CDR2 reads SASEGT. The CDR3 is made up of 14 amino acids. The V gene lost 4 bases and the J gene lost 5 bases, with 15 bases spanning the gap.

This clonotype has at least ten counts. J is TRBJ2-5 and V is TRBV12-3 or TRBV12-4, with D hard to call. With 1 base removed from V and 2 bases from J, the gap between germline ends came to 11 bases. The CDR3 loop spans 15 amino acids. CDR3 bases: TGTGCCAGCAGTTTAGTAGGGAAATCGCAAGAGACCCAGTACTTC. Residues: CASSLVGKSQETQYF.

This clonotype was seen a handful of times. The CDR3, as DNA: TGTGCCACCAGCCAGCGGGCGGGGAACACTGAAGCTTTCTTT. This translates into CATSQRAGNTEAFF. The V call is TRBV15, the J call TRBJ1-1; D is undetermined. Germline lookup yields CDR1 LNHNV and CDR2 YYDKDF (reference sequence). This CDR3 region has 14 residues. Trimming shortened V by 5 bases and J by 1 base, and 11 bases separated the two germline ends.

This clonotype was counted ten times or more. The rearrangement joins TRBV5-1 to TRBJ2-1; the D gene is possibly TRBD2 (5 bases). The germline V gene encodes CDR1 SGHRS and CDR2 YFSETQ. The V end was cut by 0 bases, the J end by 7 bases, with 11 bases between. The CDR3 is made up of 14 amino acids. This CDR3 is CASSLDPGGNEQFF. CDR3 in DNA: TGCGCCAGCAGCTTGGATCCCGGCGGGAATGAGCAGTTCTTC.

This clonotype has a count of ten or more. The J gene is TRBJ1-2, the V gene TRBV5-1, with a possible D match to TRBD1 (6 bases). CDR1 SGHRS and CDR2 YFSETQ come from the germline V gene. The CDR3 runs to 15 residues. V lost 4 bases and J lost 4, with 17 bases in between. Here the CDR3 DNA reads TGCGCCAGCAGCCCTTTGACAGGAGGGGCCTATGGCTACACCTTC. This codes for CASSPLTGGAYGYTF.

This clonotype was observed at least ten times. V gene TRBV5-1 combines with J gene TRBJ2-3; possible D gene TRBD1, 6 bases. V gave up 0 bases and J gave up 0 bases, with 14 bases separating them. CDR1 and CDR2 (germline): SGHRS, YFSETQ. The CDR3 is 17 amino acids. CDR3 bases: TGCGCCAGCAGCTTGGGATGGACAGTTGCTAGCACAGATACGCAGTATTTT. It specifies CASSLGWTVASTDTQYF.

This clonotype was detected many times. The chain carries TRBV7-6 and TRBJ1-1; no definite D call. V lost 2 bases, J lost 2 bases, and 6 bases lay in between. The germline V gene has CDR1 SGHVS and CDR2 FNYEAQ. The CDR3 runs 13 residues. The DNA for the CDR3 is TGTGCCAGCAGCTTAAATATTAACACTGAAGCTTTCTTT. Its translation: CASSLNINTEAFF. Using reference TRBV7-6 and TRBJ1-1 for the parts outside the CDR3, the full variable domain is GAGVSQSPRYKVTKRGQDVALRCDPISGHVSLYWYRQALGQGPEFLTYFNYEAQQDKSGLPNDRFSAERPEGSISTLTIQRTEQRDSAMYRCASSLNINTEAFFGQGTRLTVV.

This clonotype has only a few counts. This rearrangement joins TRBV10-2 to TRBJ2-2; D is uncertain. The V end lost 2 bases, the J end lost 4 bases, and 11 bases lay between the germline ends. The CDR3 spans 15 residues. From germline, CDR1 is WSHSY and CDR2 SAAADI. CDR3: CASSEGKGTTGELFF. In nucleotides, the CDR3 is TGCGCCAGCAGTGAGGGGAAGGGAACCACCGGGGAGCTGTTTTTT.

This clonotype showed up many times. The CDR3 nucleotides are TGTGCCACCAGTGACCCCGGGAGGAACACCGGGGAGCTGTTTTTT. Translated: CATSDPGRNTGELFF. The rearrangement uses TRBV24-1 and TRBJ2-2, with TRBD2 as a possible D gene (6 bases). Germline CDR1 is KGHDR and CDR2 is SFDVKD. CDR3 length equals 15 residues. V was shortened by 4 bases and J by 1 base, with 9 bases between the two germline ends.

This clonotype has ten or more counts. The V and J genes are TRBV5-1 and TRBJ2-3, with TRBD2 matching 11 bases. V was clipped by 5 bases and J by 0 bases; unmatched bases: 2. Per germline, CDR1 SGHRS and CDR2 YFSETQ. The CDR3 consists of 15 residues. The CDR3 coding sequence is TGCGCCAGCAGACTAGCGGGAGAGAGCACAGATACGCAGTATTTT. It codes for CASRLAGESTDTQYF.

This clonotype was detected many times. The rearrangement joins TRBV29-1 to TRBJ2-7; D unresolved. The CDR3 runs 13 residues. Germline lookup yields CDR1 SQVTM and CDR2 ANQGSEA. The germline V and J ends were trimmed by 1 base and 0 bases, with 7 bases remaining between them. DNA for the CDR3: TGCAGCGTTGAAGCACCAGGCTCCTACGAGCAGTACTTC. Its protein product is CSVEAPGSYEQYF.

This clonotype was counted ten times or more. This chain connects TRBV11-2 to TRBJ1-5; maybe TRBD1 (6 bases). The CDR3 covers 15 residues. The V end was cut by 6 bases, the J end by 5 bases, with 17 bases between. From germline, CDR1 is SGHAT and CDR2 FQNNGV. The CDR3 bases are TGTGCCAGCAGTGGCTGGGGGGGCGCAGATCAGCCCCAGCATTTT. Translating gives CASSGWGGADQPQHF.

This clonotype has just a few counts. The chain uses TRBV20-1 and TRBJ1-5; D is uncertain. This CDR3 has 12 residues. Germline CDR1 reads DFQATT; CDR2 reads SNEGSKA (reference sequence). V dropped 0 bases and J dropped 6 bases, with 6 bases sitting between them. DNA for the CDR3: TGCAGTGCTAGAGATTTTTTTCAGCCCCAGCATTTT. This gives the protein CSARDFFQPQHF.

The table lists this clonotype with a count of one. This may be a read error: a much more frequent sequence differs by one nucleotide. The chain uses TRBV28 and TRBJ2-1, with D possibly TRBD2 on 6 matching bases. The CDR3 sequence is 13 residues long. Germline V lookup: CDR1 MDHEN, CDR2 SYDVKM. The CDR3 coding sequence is TGTACCAGCAGTTTTTTCGGTGGGGGGGAGCAGTTCTTC. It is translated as CTSSFFGGGEQFF.

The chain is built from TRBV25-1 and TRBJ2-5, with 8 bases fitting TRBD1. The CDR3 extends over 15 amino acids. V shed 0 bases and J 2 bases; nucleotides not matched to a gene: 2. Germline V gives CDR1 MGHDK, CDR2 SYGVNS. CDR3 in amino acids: CASSEYRGLQETQYF. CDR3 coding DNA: TGTGCCAGCAGTGAATACAGGGGGCTTCAAGAGACCCAGTACTTC.

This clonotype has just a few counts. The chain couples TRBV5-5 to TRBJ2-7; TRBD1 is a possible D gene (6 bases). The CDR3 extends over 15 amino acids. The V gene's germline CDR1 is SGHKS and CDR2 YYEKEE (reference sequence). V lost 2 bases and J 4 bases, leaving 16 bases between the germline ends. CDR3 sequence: CASSLGGIRMYEQYF. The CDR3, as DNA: TGTGCCAGCAGCTTAGGGGGAATTCGGATGTACGAGCAGTACTTC.

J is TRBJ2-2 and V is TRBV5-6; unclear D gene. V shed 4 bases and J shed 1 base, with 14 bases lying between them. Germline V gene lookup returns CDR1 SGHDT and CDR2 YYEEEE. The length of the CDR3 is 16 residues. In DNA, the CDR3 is TGTGCCAGCAGCCCTGGGGATATTGGGAACACCGGGGAGCTGTTTTTT. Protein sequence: CASSPGDIGNTGELFF.

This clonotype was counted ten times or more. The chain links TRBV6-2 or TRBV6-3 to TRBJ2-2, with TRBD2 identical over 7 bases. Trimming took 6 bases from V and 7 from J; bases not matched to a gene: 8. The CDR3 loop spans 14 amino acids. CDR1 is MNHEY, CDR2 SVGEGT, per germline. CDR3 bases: TGTGCCAGCAGCAACGAAAAGCGGGGCGGGGAGCTGTTTTTT. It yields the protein CASSNEKRGGELFF.

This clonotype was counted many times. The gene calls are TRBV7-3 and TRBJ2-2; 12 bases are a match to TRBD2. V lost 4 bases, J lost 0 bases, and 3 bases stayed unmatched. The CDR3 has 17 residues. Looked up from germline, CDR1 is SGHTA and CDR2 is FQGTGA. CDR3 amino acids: CASSSGTSGSNTGELFF. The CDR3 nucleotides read TGTGCCAGCAGCTCAGGGACTAGCGGGTCGAACACCGGGGAGCTGTTTTTT.

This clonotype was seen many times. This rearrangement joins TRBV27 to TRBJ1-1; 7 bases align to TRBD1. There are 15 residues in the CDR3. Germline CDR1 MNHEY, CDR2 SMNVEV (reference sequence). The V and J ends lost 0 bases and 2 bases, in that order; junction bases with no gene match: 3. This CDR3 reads CASSLSGQPNTEAFF. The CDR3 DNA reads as TGTGCCAGCAGTTTATCGGGACAGCCTAACACTGAAGCTTTCTTT.